These 18 T cell receptor beta chains were sequenced from one sample in a study of Ad26.COV2.S vaccination and SARS-CoV-2 variants. Treatment meaning: around 19 received Ad26.COV2.S at low or high dose, single or two shots; five or six received placebo; per-sample allocation not given. Specimens were obtained on day 63 following the first vaccine or placebo injection. Profiled with immunoSEQ multiplex PCR; TCRdb holds only in-frame clones, not every one. The table has some 340,000 clones, approximately 86% seen once. Sequenced here: peripheral blood, sampled in a trial of Ad26.COV2.S vaccine versus placebo. Receptors originate from a person aged 18 to 65 who received the Ad26.COV2.S COVID-19 vaccine or a placebo.

The chain is built from TRBV11-2 and TRBJ2-2, with D tentatively TRBD2 (7 bases). The CDR3 has 16 residues. Trimming stripped 2 bases from V and 4 bases from J, with 14 bases between. From germline, CDR1 is SGHAT and CDR2 FQNNGV. Written as DNA, the CDR3 is TGTGCCAGCAGCTTAAGGGGGGGCGGCGGCACCGGGGAGCTGTTTTTT. It specifies CASSLRGGGGTGELFF.

This chain links TRBV30 with TRBJ1-3; D call uncertain. The V and J ends lost 2 bases and 4 bases respectively, with 3 bases between them. Looked up from germline, CDR1 is GTSNPN and CDR2 is SVGIG (reference sequence). This CDR3 region has 11 residues. The CDR3 loop reads CAWSTGNTIYF. The CDR3 coding sequence is TGTGCCTGGAGTACCGGAAACACCATATATTTT. Supplemented by reference TRBV30 and TRBJ1-3, the full variable domain reads SQTIHQWPATLVQPVGSPLSLECTVEGTSNPNLYWYRQAAGRGLQLLFYSVGIGQISSEVPQNLSASRPQDRQFILSSKKLLLSDSGFYLCAWSTGNTIYFGEGSWLTVV.

The rearrangement links TRBV29-1 to TRBJ2-7; D gene ambiguous. Trimming took 4 bases from V and 2 from J, leaving 9 bases between them. The V gene's germline CDR1 is SQVTM and CDR2 ANQGSEA. This CDR3 is built from 12 residues. CDR3: CSVVLGTYEQYF. CDR3 bases: TGCAGCGTTGTTTTAGGAACCTACGAGCAGTACTTC.

The chain couples TRBV5-4 to TRBJ1-1; D call uncertain. V was shortened by 0 bases and J by 1 base, with 10 bases between the two germline ends. Germline V gene lookup returns CDR1 SGHNT and CDR2 YYREEE (reference sequence). CDR3 length: 15 amino acids. The CDR3 protein is CASSLAREANTEAFF. In nucleotides, the CDR3 is TGTGCCAGCAGCTTGGCCCGGGAAGCGAACACTGAAGCTTTCTTT.

The rearrangement uses TRBV6-2 or TRBV6-3 and TRBJ2-1; D is perhaps TRBD2 (6 bases). Trimming removed 6 bases from V and 12 bases from J, with 15 bases in between. Germline CDR1 MNHEY, CDR2 SVGEGT. The CDR3 extends over 12 amino acids. In DNA, the CDR3 is TGTGCCAGCAGCAACGGGAGAGGAGGGCAGTTCTTC. Its protein is CASSNGRGGQFF.

This chain joins TRBV3-1 (or the pseudogene TRBV3-2) and TRBJ1-1; a possible D gene is TRBD1 (6 bases). This CDR3 contains 13 residues. In germline, CDR1 is LGHDT, CDR2 YNNKEL (reference sequence). Trimming took off 2 bases at V and 6 bases at J, with 10 bases between the two ends. The CDR3 DNA reads as TGTGCCAGCAGCCAACCCGGACAGCCTGAAGCTTTCTTT. It translates to CASSQPGQPEAFF.

This rearrangement joins TRBV3-1 (or the pseudogene TRBV3-2) to TRBJ2-1, with 12 bases fitting TRBD1. Losses at the gene ends were 5 bases for V and 12 bases for J; bases not matched to a gene: 11. There are 15 residues in the CDR3. Germline V lookup: CDR1 LGHDT, CDR2 YNNKEL (reference sequence). The CDR3, as DNA: TGTGCCAGCAGCTCCGGGACAGGGGGCCGCGGGGTGCAGTTCTTC. The encoded protein is CASSSGTGGRGVQFF.

The chain uses TRBV13 and TRBJ1-5; D gene uncertain. Germline V gives CDR1 PRHDT, CDR2 FYEKMQ (reference sequence). V lost 0 bases to trimming and J lost 4 bases, with 7 bases between them. The CDR3 runs 14 residues. CDR3 protein: CASSLGQHNQPQHF. The CDR3 DNA reads TGTGCCAGCAGCTTAGGGCAGCATAATCAGCCCCAGCATTTT.

The chain employs TRBV2 and TRBJ1-1; D possibly corresponds to TRBD1 (5 bases). The CDR3 is made up of 15 amino acids. Trimming removed 1 base from V and 4 bases from J, with 13 bases in between. In germline, CDR1 is SNHLY, CDR2 FYNNEI. For the CDR3, the DNA is TGTGCCAGCAGTGAAGGTCAGGGCGCGGGCACTGAAGCTTTCTTT. This translates into CASSEGQGAGTEAFF.

This chain uses TRBV12-3 or TRBV12-4 with TRBJ1-3; 8 bases map to TRBD1. This CDR3 is 13 amino acids long. Unmatched junction bases numbered 5, after V lost 4 bases and J lost 9 bases. CDR3 bases: TGTGCCAGCAGTTCAAGGACAGGGACCACCATATATTTT. Translated: CASSSRTGTTIYF.

This chain connects TRBV7-3 to TRBJ1-1; D may be TRBD1 (6 bases). Germline CDR1 and CDR2: SGHTA and FQGTGA. This CDR3 has 13 amino acids. Trimming took off 4 bases at V and 6 bases at J, with 12 bases between the two ends. This CDR3 reads CASSSQGFSEAFF. The CDR3 DNA reads as TGTGCCAGCAGCTCCCAGGGGTTCTCTGAAGCTTTCTTT. The whole variable domain, remainder taken from reference TRBV7-3 and TRBJ1-1, is GAGVSQTPSNKVTEKGKYVELRCDPISGHTALYWYRQSLGQGPEFLIYFQGTGAADDSGLPNDRFFAVRPEGSVSTLKIQRTERGDSAVYLCASSSQGFSEAFFGQGTRLTVV.

The genes are TRBV2 and TRBJ2-5; D uncertain. Germline assignment: CDR1 SNHLY and CDR2 FYNNEI. Between the trimmed V and J ends, which lost 8 bases and 2 bases, there was a span of 12 bases. The CDR3 has 13 residues. The CDR3 protein is CASGGRIQETQYF. Written as DNA, the CDR3 is TGTGCCAGCGGTGGACGGATTCAAGAGACCCAGTACTTC.

This clone occurred a few times. The chain carries TRBV4-1 and TRBJ2-1, with 9 bases identical to TRBD1. The CDR3 loop spans 17 amino acids. The germline CDR1 and CDR2 sequences are MGHRA and YSYEKL. V lost 3 bases to trimming and J lost 4 bases; unmatched junction nucleotides: 10. The CDR3 DNA is TGCGCCAGCAGCCAGGGGATGGACAGGGGCTGGTACAATGAGCAGTTCTTC. As protein: CASSQGMDRGWYNEQFF.

This CDR3 reads CASSLGDRPANYGYTF. For the CDR3, the DNA is TGTGCCAGCAGCCTCGGGGACAGACCGGCTAACTATGGCTACACCTTC. The chain has TRBV5-6 and TRBJ1-2; TRBD1 aligns across 7 bases. With V trimmed by 4 bases and J by 0 bases, 9 bases remained unmatched. Germline CDR1 is SGHDT and CDR2 is YYEEEE. CDR3 size: 16 residues.

The rearrangement joins TRBV5-3 to TRBJ1-1; a possible D gene is TRBD1 (5 bases). TRBV5-3 is filed as an ORF, its function uncertain. Trimming took 8 bases from V and 0 from J, leaving 14 bases between them. This CDR3 has 14 amino acids. Here the CDR3 reads CASIKGSMNTEAFF. The CDR3 DNA is TGTGCCAGCATCAAGGGGTCAATGAACACTGAAGCTTTCTTT.

This sequence joins TRBV7-9 and TRBJ1-2; a weak D match, TRBD1 (5 bases). The CDR3 is 15 amino acids. The V end lost 1 base, the J end lost 0 bases, and 9 bases lay between the germline ends. Germline lookup yields CDR1 SEHNR and CDR2 FQNEAQ (reference sequence). Written as DNA, the CDR3 is TGTGCCAGCAGCTTAGGAGGCAGGGCTAACTATGGCTACACCTTC. It encodes CASSLGGRANYGYTF.

The chain carries TRBV19 and TRBJ1-4; D remains unclear. The CDR3 is 16 amino acids. The ends were cut back, 3 bases at V and 0 bases at J, with 11 bases in the middle. The V gene's germline CDR1 is LNHDA and CDR2 SQIVND (reference sequence). The CDR3: CASSIGGSATNEKLFF. The CDR3 DNA reads as TGTGCCAGTAGTATTGGAGGGTCCGCAACTAATGAAAAACTGTTTTTT.

The V call is TRBV19, the J call TRBJ1-2, with 7 bases matching TRBD1. V dropped 6 bases and J dropped 0; count of bases not matched to a gene: 7. The CDR3 has 15 residues. CDR1 is LNHDA, CDR2 SQIVND, per germline (reference sequence). CDR3 loop: CASSANRGANYGYTF. The CDR3 DNA sequence: TGTGCCAGTAGCGCTAACAGGGGAGCTAACTATGGCTACACCTTC.